This T cell receptor beta chain was obtained from a study of T-cell reconstitution after alpha-beta-depleted transplantation in children. This clonotype was observed many times. Researchers prepared the TCRbeta library using unique molecular identifiers, the study reports. TCRdb analysed the PCR reads with MiXCR anew, one entry per CDR3 protein. The sample records around 200,000 distinct CDR3 sequences, around 7% being singletons. Trimming took 5 bases from V and 5 from J; bases not matched to a gene: 13. This CDR3 region has 17 residues. CDR1 and CDR2 from the germline V gene are KGHDR and SFDVKD. The sequence came from a human donor who donated a stem cell graft to a child with Wiskott-Aldrich syndrome. The chain carries TRBV24-1 and TRBJ2-5; 10 bases map to TRBD1. This material consisted of PBMCs from the stem cell graft donor, taken from the stem cell graft. CDR3 DNA sequence: TGTGCCACCAGTGGTTGGGACAGGGGACCGTTACGGGAGACCCAGTACTTC. This encodes CATSGWDRGPLRETQYF.